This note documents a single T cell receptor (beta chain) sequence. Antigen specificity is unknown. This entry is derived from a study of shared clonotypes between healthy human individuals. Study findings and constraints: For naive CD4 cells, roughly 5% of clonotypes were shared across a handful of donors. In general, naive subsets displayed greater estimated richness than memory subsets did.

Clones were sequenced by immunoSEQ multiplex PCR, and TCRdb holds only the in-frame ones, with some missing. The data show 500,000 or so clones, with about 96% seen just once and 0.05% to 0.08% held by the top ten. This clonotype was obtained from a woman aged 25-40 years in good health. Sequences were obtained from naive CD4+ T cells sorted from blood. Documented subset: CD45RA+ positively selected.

For the CDR3, the DNA is TGTGCCAGCAGCGCTACGACAGGGGACACTGAAGCTTTCTTT. Protein product: CASSATTGDTEAFF. The rearrangement joins TRBV7-2 to TRBJ1-1, with 8 bases fitting TRBD1. Trimming took 5 bases from V and 3 from J; bases not matched to a gene: 5. The CDR3 length is 14 residues. From germline, CDR1 is SGHTA and CDR2 FQGNSA.